This T cell receptor (beta chain) was recovered during a study of chemoradiotherapy in HPV16-positive cancers. Study-wide background: Candidate HPV-specific T-cell clones and common TCR motifs came from functional assays in two HPV16-positive patients. Overall study results and limits: Better recurrence-free survival went with HPV-responsive T-cell expansion in HPV16-positive patients.

Here immunoSEQ multiplex PCR was the method, and the copy in TCRdb shows in-frame clones only, minus some. This table has about 35,000 clones, roughly 78% appearing once. The germline V gene encodes CDR1 MNHEY and CDR2 SMNVEV (reference sequence). Trimming removed 5 bases at V and 2 bases at J, with 13 bases between. The CDR3 has 14 residues. Concerning this clone itself: Its antigen is currently unknown.

This chain joins TRBV27 and TRBJ2-7, with D maybe TRBD2 (6 bases). The sequencing used blood, collected from a patient who underwent chemoradiotherapy. The receptor comes from a human donor with HPV-associated anogenital cancer. The CDR3 reads CASSPRRGPYEQYF. CDR3 bases: TGTGCCAGCAGTCCCCGGCGGGGACCCTACGAGCAGTACTTC.